This TCR beta chain was recorded in a study of radiotherapy plus CTLA-4 blockade in lung cancer. Assay: immunoSEQ multiplex PCR; the TCRdb copy retains only in-frame clones and omits some. The sample yields tens of thousands of clones, around four fifths seen once. Trimming left V 2 bases short and J 4 bases short, with 5 bases between. There are 12 residues in the CDR3. Germline V gene data show CDR1 as MNHEY and CDR2 as SVGAGI. The chain uses TRBV6-5 and TRBJ1-2; D remains unclear. The sample consisted of peripheral blood, taken from a patient treated with radiotherapy plus ipilimumab. The TCR was taken from a human donor with non-small cell lung cancer whose response to radiotherapy plus ipilimumab could not be evaluated. The CDR3, as DNA: TGTGCCAGCAGTTACGTGAGCTATGGCTACACCTTC. The encoded protein is CASSYVSYGYTF.